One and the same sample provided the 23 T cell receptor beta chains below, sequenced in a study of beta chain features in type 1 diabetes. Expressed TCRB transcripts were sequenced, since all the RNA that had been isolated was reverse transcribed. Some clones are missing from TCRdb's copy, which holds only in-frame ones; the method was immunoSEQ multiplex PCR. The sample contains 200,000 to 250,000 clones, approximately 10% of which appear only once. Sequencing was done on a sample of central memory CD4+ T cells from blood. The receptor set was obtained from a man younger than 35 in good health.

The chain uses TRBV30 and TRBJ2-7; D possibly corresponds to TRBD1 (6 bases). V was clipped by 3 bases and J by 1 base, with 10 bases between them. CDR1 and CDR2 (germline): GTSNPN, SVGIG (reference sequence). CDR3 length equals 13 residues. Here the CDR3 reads CAWSQGHSYEQYF. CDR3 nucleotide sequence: TGTGCCTGGAGCCAGGGACATTCCTACGAGCAGTACTTC.

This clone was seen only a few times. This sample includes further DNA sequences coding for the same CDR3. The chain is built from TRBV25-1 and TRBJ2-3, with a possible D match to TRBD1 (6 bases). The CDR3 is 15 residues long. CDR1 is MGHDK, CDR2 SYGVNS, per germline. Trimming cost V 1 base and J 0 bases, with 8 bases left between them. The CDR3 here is CASSESRGSTDTQYF. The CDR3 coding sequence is TGTGCCAGCAGTGAATCGAGGGGGAGCACAGATACGCAGTATTTT. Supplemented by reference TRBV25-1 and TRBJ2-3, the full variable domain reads EADIYQTPRYLVIGTGKKITLECSQTMGHDKMYWYQQDPGMELHLIHYSYGVNSTEKGDLSSESTVSRIRTEHFPLTLESARPSHTSQYLCASSESRGSTDTQYFGPGTRLTVL.

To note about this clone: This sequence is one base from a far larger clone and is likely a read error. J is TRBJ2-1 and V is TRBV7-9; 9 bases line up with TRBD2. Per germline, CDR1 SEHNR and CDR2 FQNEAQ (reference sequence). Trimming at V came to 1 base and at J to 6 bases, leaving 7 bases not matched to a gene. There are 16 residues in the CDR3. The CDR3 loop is CASSLGGGRASNEQFF. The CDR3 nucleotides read TGTGCCAGCAGCTTAGGAGGCGGGAGGGCCAGCAATGAGCAGTTCTTC.

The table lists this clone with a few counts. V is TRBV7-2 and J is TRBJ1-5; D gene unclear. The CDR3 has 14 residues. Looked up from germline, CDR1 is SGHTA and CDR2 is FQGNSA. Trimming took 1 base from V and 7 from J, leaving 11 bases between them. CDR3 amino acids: CASSLDERRQPQHF. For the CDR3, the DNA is TGTGCCAGCAGCTTAGACGAGCGGCGGCAGCCCCAGCATTTT.

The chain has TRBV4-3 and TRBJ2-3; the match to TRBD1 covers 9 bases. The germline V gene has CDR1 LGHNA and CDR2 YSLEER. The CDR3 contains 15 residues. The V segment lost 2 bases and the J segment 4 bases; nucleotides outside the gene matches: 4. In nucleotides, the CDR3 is TGCGCCAGCAGCCAACACCGGACAGGGGCAGATACGCAGTATTTT. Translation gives CASSQHRTGADTQYF.

The CDR3, as DNA: TGTGCCAGCAGCCCTCGGACAGGGAGAAAGGCCAAAAACATTCAGTACTTC. Protein product: CASSPRTGRKAKNIQYF. The chain couples TRBV28 to TRBJ2-4; 8 positions match TRBD1. The CDR3 has 17 amino acids. Germline CDR1 and CDR2: MDHEN and SYDVKM. Trimming removed 6 bases from V and 1 base from J; junction bases left unmatched: 11. Based on the CDR3 plus reference TRBV28 and TRBJ2-4, the full variable domain is DVKVTQSSRYLVKRTGEKVFLECVQDMDHENMFWYRQDPGLGLRLIYFSYDVKMKEKGDIPEGYSVSREKKERFSLILESASTNQTSMYLCASSPRTGRKAKNIQYFGAGTRLSVL.

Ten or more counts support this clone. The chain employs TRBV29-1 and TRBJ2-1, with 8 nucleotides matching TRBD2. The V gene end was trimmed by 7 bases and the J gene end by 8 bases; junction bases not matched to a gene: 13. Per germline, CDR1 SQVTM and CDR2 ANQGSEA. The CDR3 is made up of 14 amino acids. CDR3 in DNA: TGCAGCGAGTTAACGGGAGGGCCCGAGGATGAGCAGTTCTTC. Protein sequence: CSELTGGPEDEQFF.

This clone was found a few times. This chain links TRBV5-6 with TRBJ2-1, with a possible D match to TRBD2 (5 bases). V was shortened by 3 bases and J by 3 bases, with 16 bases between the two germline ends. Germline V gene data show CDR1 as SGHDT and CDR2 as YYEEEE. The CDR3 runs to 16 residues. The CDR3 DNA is TGTGCCAGCAGCTGGCGGGTAGACATTGACTACAATGAGCAGTTCTTC. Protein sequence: CASSWRVDIDYNEQFF.

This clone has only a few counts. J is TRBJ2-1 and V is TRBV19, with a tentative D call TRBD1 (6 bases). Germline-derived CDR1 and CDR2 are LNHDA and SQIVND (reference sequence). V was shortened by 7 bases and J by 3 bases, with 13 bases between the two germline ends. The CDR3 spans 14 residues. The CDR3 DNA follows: TGTGCCAGTATGAGGGGGAGAGTCTACAATGAGCAGTTCTTC. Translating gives CASMRGRVYNEQFF.

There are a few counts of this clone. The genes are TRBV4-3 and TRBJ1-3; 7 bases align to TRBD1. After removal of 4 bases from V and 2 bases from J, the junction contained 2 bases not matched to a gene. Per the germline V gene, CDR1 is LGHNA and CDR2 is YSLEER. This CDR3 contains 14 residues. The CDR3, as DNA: TGCGCCAGCAGCCTACAGGGGACTGGAAACACCATATATTTT. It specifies CASSLQGTGNTIYF.

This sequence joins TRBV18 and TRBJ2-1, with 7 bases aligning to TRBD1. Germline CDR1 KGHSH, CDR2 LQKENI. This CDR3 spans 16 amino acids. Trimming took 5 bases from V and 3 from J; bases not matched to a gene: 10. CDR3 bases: TGTGCCAGCTCATCTTTACAGGGGAAAGACTACAATGAGCAGTTCTTC. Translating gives CASSSLQGKDYNEQFF.

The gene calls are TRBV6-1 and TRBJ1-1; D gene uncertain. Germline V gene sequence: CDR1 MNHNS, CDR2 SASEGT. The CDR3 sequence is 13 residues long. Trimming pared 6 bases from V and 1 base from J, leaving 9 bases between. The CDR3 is CASRFGKNTEAFF. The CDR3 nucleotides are TGTGCCAGCAGGTTTGGGAAGAACACTGAAGCTTTCTTT.

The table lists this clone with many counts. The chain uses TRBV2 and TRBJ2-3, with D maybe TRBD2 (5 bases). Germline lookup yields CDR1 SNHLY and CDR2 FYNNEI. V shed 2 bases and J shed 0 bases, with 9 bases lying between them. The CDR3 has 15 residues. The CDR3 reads CASSEFGISTDTQYF. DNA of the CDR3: TGTGCCAGCAGTGAATTCGGGATAAGCACAGATACGCAGTATTTT.

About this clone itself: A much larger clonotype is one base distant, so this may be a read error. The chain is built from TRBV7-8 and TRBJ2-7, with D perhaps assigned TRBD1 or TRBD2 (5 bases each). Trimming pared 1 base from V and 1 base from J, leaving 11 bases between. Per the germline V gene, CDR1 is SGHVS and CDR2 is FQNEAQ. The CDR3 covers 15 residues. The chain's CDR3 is CASSLDRGKSYEQYF. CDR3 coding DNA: TGTGCCAGCAGCTTAGATCGGGGCAAATCCTACGAGCAGTACTTC.

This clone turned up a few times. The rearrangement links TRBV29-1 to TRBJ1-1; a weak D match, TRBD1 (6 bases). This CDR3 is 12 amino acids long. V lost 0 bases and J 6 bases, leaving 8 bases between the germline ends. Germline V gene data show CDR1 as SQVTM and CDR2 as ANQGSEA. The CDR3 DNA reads TGCAGCGTTGAAGATCCAGGGGCTGAAGCTTTCTTT. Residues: CSVEDPGAEAFF.

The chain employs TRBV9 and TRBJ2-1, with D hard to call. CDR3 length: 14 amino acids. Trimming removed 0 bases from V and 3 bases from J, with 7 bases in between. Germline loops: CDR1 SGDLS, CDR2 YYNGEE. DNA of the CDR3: TGTGCCAGCAGCGTAGAGGTCATCTACAATGAGCAGTTCTTC. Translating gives CASSVEVIYNEQFF.

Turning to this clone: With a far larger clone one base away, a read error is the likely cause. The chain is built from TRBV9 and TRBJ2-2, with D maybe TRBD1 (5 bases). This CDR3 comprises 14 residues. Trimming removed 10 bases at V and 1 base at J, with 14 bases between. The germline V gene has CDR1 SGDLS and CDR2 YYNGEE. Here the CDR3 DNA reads TGTGCCCGCGGTCCCAGGGAGAACACCGGGGAGCTGTTTTTT. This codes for CARGPRENTGELFF.

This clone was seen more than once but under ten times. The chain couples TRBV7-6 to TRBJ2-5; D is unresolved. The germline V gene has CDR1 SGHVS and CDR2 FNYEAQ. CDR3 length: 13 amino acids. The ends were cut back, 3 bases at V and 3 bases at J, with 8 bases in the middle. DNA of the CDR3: TGTGCCAGCAGCTTTACAAGGAAAGAGACCCAGTACTTC. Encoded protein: CASSFTRKETQYF.

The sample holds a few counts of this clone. The CDR3 nucleotides are TGCAGCGTTGAAGTCACCAGGGGGGACACTGAAGCTTTCTTT. It is translated as CSVEVTRGDTEAFF. The genes are TRBV29-1 and TRBJ1-1, with 7 bases that match TRBD1. The J segment lost 3 bases and the V segment lost 1 base, leaving 5 bases of the junction unmatched. CDR3 length: 14 residues. Germline lookup yields CDR1 SQVTM and CDR2 ANQGSEA. Variable domain in full (rest from reference TRBV29-1 and TRBJ1-1): SAVISQKPSRDICQRGTSLTIQCQVDSQVTMMFWYRQQPGQSLTLIATANQGSEATYESGFVIDKFPISRPNLTFSTLTVSNMSPEDSSIYLCSVEVTRGDTEAFFGQGTRLTVV.

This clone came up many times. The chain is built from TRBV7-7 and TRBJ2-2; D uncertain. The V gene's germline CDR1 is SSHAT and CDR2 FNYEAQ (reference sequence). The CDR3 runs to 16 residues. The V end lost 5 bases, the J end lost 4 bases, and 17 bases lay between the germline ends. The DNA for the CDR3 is TGTGCCAGCAGCCCTGACATCGCCCCCAGCACCGGGGAGCTGTTTTTT. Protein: CASSPDIAPSTGELFF.

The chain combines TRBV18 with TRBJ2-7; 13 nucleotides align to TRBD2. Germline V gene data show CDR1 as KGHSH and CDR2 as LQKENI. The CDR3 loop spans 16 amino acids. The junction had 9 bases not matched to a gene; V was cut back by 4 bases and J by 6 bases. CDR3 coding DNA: TGTGCCAGCTCACTACTAGCGGGAGGGCGAATCGGCGAGCAGTACTTC. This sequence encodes CASSLLAGGRIGEQYF.

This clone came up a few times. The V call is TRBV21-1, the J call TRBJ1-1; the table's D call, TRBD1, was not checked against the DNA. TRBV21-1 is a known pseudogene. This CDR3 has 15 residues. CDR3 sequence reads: CASSKMGTGDTEAFF. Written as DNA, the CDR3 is TGTGCCAGCAGCAAAATGGGCACAGGGGACACTGAAGCTTTCTTT.

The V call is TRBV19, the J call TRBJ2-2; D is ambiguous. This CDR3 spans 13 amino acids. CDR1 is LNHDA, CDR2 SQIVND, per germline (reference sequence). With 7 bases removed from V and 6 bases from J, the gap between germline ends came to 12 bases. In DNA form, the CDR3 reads TGTGCCAGTATTCCCCAGTCCGCCGGGGAGCTGTTTTTT. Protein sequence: CASIPQSAGELFF.